This T cell receptor (beta chain) was profiled in a study of cytomegalovirus exposure and HLA in healthy donors. The PCR was carried out with 60 Vbeta primers and 13 Jbeta primers. Sequenced by immunoSEQ multiplex PCR; TCRdb stores in-frame clones only, minus some. Recorded for this sample: tens of thousands of clones. The germline gives CDR1 SGHTA, CDR2 FQGTGA. The V segment lost 4 bases and the J segment 2 bases; nucleotides outside the gene matches: 5. This CDR3 is built from 16 residues. V gene TRBV7-3 combines with J gene TRBJ1-5, with 10 nucleotides matching TRBD1. The sequencing sample was made of PBMCs. This TCR derives from a middle-aged man in good health and CMV-seronegative. The CDR3 sequence: CASSSSGTGGNQPQHF. The CDR3 region has the DNA TGTGCCAGCAGCTCATCCGGGACAGGGGGCAATCAGCCCCAGCATTTT.